Listed below are T cell receptor beta chains from one sample, sequenced in a study of response to subunit inactivated influenza vaccine. Each CDR3 protein gets one entry after TCRdb re-called the RT-PCR reads with MiXCR. The sample holds approximately 680,000 distinct CDR3 sequences, 15% to 19% seen once. Material: PBMCs from blood, obtained roughly 12 days after vaccination. The receptors were gathered from a man between 45 and 60 years old who received an inactivated influenza vaccine. The CDR3 runs from the conserved cysteine through the conserved F or W. Each record gives: clone size, J gene, V gene, D gene, CDR3 protein, CDR3 DNA. A D gene is named only where the DNA matches it firmly. The size of a clone is reported for some rows only, either as once, few or many, or as a class for expanded clones.

NA | TRBJ2-1 | TRBV6-2/TRBV6-3 | TRBD1 | CASKGQGASSYNEQFF | TGTGCCAGCAAAGGACAGGGGGCTTCCTCCTACAATGAGCAGTTCTTC
few | TRBJ1-4 | TRBV6-2/TRBV6-3 | NA | CASSRKANEKLFF | TGTGCCAGCAGTCGCAAGGCTAATGAAAAACTGTTTTTT
few | TRBJ1-2 | TRBV7-2 | TRBD1 | CASRPTGGANYGYTF | TGTGCCAGCAGACCTACAGGGGGAGCTAACTATGGCTACACCTTC
few | TRBJ2-3 | TRBV7-8 | TRBD2 | CASSYGGASTDTQYF | TGTGCCAGCAGCTACGGGGGGGCCAGCACAGATACGCAGTATTTT
NA | TRBJ2-7 | TRBV12-3/TRBV12-4 | NA | CASSERGPSSYEQYF | TGTGCCAGCAGCGAGAGGGGTCCAAGCTCCTACGAGCAGTACTTC
few | TRBJ1-4 | TRBV7-8 | TRBD1 | CASSLVDRGEKLFF | TGTGCCAGCAGCTTAGTGGACAGGGGTGAAAAACTGTTTTTT
NA | TRBJ2-5 | TRBV7-8 | TRBD2 | CASSESVAGSRETQYF | TGTGCCAGCAGCGAATCCGTAGCGGGATCCCGAGAGACCCAGTACTTC
many | TRBJ2-1 | TRBV20-1 | NA | CSATGGWGYNEQFF | TGCAGTGCTACTGGGGGATGGGGATACAATGAGCAGTTCTTC
many | TRBJ1-2 | TRBV12-3/TRBV12-4 | NA | CASSYFQGVHGYTF | TGTGCCAGCAGTTATTTCCAGGGAGTACATGGCTACACCTTC
NA | TRBJ2-1 | TRBV24-1 | NA | CATSDSGPRGYNEQFF | TGTGCCACCAGTGATTCCGGGCCGAGGGGGTACAATGAGCAGTTCTTC
NA | TRBJ1-5 | TRBV30 | NA | CAWSADRMHYSNQPQHF | TGTGCCTGGAGCGCCGACAGGATGCACTATAGCAATCAGCCCCAGCATTTT
few | TRBJ1-3 | TRBV6-5 | NA | CASSSGSSGNTIYF | TGTGCCAGCAGTTCCGGGTCCTCTGGAAACACCATATATTTT
many | TRBJ2-1 | TRBV10-3 | TRBD1 | CAIRGTGKDEQFF | TGTGCCATCAGGGGGACAGGGAAGGATGAGCAGTTCTTC
NA | TRBJ2-3 | TRBV20-1 | TRBD2 | CSARALAGTDTQYF | TGCAGTGCGCGAGCGCTAGCGGGCACAGATACGCAGTATTTT
few | TRBJ2-1 | TRBV4-2 | NA | CASSQGGLQRGGTGNEQFF | TGTGCCAGCAGCCAAGGCGGGCTGCAAAGGGGGGGGACCGGGAATGAGCAGTTCTTC
NA | TRBJ2-2 | TRBV27 | TRBD1 | CASSVDRVDTGELFF | TGTGCCAGCAGTGTGGACAGGGTGGACACCGGGGAGCTGTTTTTT
NA | TRBJ2-1 | TRBV10-3 | NA | CAISDNVRRPSYNEQFF | TGTGCCATCAGTGACAACGTTCGGCGCCCGTCCTACAATGAGCAGTTCTTC
NA | TRBJ2-2 | TRBV7-9 | TRBD2 | CASSSGLAVTGELFF | TGTGCCAGCAGCTCAGGACTAGCGGTCACCGGGGAGCTGTTTTTT
NA | TRBJ1-5 | TRBV6-1 | NA | CASSDGLSNQPQHF | TGTGCCAGCAGCGACGGACTTAGCAATCAGCCCCAGCATTTT
few | TRBJ2-7 | TRBV6-2/TRBV6-3 | NA | CASSYSILEGHKAYEQYF | TGTGCCAGCAGTTACTCGATATTGGAGGGACACAAAGCCTACGAGCAGTACTTC
NA | TRBJ2-1 | TRBV28 | TRBD2 | CASSLTPSGGRSNEQFF | TGTGCCAGCAGTTTAACCCCCTCGGGCGGGAGGTCTAATGAGCAGTTCTTC
NA | TRBJ2-3 | TRBV11-2 | NA | CASSSHSQSAQYF | TGTGCCAGCAGCTCCCATAGTCAATCTGCGCAGTATTTT
NA | TRBJ1-2 | TRBV28 | NA | CASRGTKPNYGYTF | TGTGCCAGCAGGGGGACAAAACCTAACTATGGCTACACCTTC
few | TRBJ2-4 | TRBV4-3 | TRBD2 | CASSRTSGGVPLAKNIQYF | TGCGCCAGCAGCCGGACTAGCGGGGGGGTGCCGTTAGCCAAAAACATTCAGTACTTC
few | TRBJ2-1 | TRBV20-1 | TRBD2 | CSAIKREGYNEQFF | TGCAGTGCTATCAAACGGGAGGGCTACAATGAGCAGTTCTTC
few | TRBJ2-5 | TRBV10-3 | TRBD2 | CAIRTSGGTETQYF | TGTGCCATCAGGACTAGCGGGGGGACCGAGACCCAGTACTTC
NA | TRBJ2-5 | TRBV6-6 | NA | CASSRQTQETQYF | TGTGCCAGCAGTCGACAGACCCAAGAGACCCAGTACTTC
many | TRBJ2-3 | TRBV7-2 | TRBD2 | CASSNSGGSTDTQYF | TGTGCCAGCAGCAATAGCGGGGGAAGCACAGATACGCAGTATTTT
many | TRBJ2-2 | TRBV10-3 | NA | CAISEYSMETTGELFF | TGTGCCATCAGTGAGTACTCCATGGAGACTACCGGGGAGCTGTTTTTT
NA | TRBJ1-1 | TRBV6-2/TRBV6-3 | NA | CASSLGRAYEAFF | TGTGCCAGCAGTTTGGGACGGGCATATGAAGCTTTCTTT
few | TRBJ2-7 | TRBV7-9 | TRBD1 | CASSQNRGPYEQYF | TGTGCCAGCAGCCAGAACAGGGGACCCTACGAGCAGTACTTC
NA | TRBJ1-5 | TRBV24-1 | NA | CATSDAPVLSGDQPQHF | TGTGCCACCAGTGATGCCCCGGTCCTCTCGGGCGATCAGCCCCAGCATTTT
few | TRBJ2-4 | TRBV6-2/TRBV6-3 | TRBD1 | CASSYSGGADNF | TGTGCCAGCAGTTACTCAGGGGGCGCGGATAACTTC
few | TRBJ2-1 | TRBV9 | TRBD2 | CASSPGLAGGPGNEQFF | TGTGCCAGCAGCCCAGGACTAGCGGGAGGGCCGGGCAATGAGCAGTTCTTC
NA | TRBJ1-1 | TRBV24-1 | TRBD1 | CATRSGQGIAEAFF | TGTGCCACCAGGTCGGGACAGGGGATCGCTGAAGCTTTCTTT
NA | TRBJ2-5 | TRBV4-2 | TRBD2 | CASGQDGASGGQETQCF | TGTGCCAGCGGCCAAGATGGGGCTAGCGGGGGCCAGGAGACCCAGTGCTTC
NA | TRBJ2-3 | TRBV12-3/TRBV12-4 | TRBD1 | CASSFTGQGARDTQYF | TGTGCCAGCAGTTTTACAGGGCAGGGGGCCAGAGATACGCAGTATTTT
NA | TRBJ1-1 | TRBV6-2/TRBV6-3 | NA | CASYAWGVTAEAFF | TGTGCCAGCTATGCCTGGGGGGTAACGGCTGAAGCTTTCTTT
NA | TRBJ1-2 | TRBV9 | NA | CASSVDPQTAAGYTF | TGTGCCAGCAGCGTAGATCCCCAGACGGCAGCTGGCTACACCTTC
NA | TRBJ2-1 | TRBV6-6 | NA | CASRTRYNEQFF | TGTGCCAGCAGAACCCGTTACAATGAGCAGTTCTTC
few | TRBJ2-1 | TRBV7-9 | TRBD1 | CASSLGAGGTYNEQFF | TGTGCCAGCAGCTTAGGGGCAGGGGGTACCTACAATGAGCAGTTCTTC